This entry lists 26 T cell receptor beta chains sequenced from one sample in a study of cytomegalovirus exposure and HLA in healthy donors. Libraries were prepared by immunoSEQ multiplex PCR; TCRdb keeps only in-frame clonotypes and omits some of them. Of more than 200,000 clones in the sample, about nine tenths were seen once. Specimen: PBMCs. The source is a woman aged 30 to 39 in good health and CMV-seronegative.

This clone was counted between two and nine times. V is TRBV9 and J is TRBJ2-1; TRBD2 agrees at 10 bases. CDR1 SGDLS and CDR2 YYNGEE come from the germline V gene. The ends lost 3 bases at V and 6 bases at J; junction bases unmatched: 9. The CDR3 runs 16 residues. The CDR3 region has the DNA TGTGCCAGCAGCGCCAGATTAGCGGGAGGCAGCAATGAGCAGTTCTTC. Its translation is CASSARLAGGSNEQFF.

The chain uses TRBV19 and TRBJ2-3; D might be TRBD1 (6 bases). V gave up 5 bases and J gave up 1 base, with 13 bases separating them. Germline CDR1 and CDR2: LNHDA and SQIVND (reference sequence). The CDR3 spans 15 residues. The CDR3 loop reads CASSVQGVGTDTQYF. CDR3 sequence (DNA): TGTGCCAGTAGTGTACAGGGTGTCGGCACAGATACGCAGTATTTT.

The chain employs TRBV25-1 and TRBJ2-1; no firm D call. This CDR3 spans 15 amino acids. The V gene lost 3 bases and the J gene lost 2 bases, with 11 bases spanning the gap. The V gene's germline CDR1 is MGHDK and CDR2 SYGVNS. This CDR3 reads CASSDLGDPYNEQFF. CDR3 nucleotides: TGTGCCAGCAGTGACCTCGGTGACCCCTACAATGAGCAGTTCTTC.

This chain uses TRBV5-5 with TRBJ1-1, with a possible D match to TRBD1 (5 bases). Trimming pared 0 bases from V and 6 bases from J, leaving 15 bases between. Germline CDR1 and CDR2: SGHKS and YYEKEE (reference sequence). The CDR3 is 15 amino acids. CDR3 in DNA: TGTGCCAGCAGCTTGGAAACAGGCCATTACGCTGAAGCTTTCTTT. Its translation is CASSLETGHYAEAFF.

This chain joins TRBV4-3 and TRBJ1-2, with 8 bases that match TRBD1. J gave up 6 bases and V 0 bases, and 6 bases lay outside the gene matches. CDR3 size: 15 residues. CDR1 LGHNA and CDR2 YSLEER come from the germline V gene. The CDR3 region is CASSQDWTGFDGYTF. In nucleotides, the CDR3 is TGCGCCAGCAGCCAAGACTGGACAGGGTTTGATGGCTACACCTTC.

CDR3 region: CAWSVIRGRYEQYF. The CDR3 DNA reads as TGTGCCTGGAGTGTAATCCGGGGCCGGTACGAGCAGTACTTC. The chain combines TRBV30 with TRBJ2-7, with D perhaps given as TRBD1 or TRBD2 (5 bases each). The V gene lost 0 bases and the J gene lost 4 bases, with 13 bases spanning the gap. CDR1 is GTSNPN, CDR2 SVGIG, per germline (reference sequence). The CDR3 length is 14 residues. Full variable domain (remainder filled in from reference TRBV30 and TRBJ2-7): SQTIHQWPATLVQPVGSPLSLECTVEGTSNPNLYWYRQAAGRGLQLLFYSVGIGQISSEVPQNLSASRPQDRQFILSSKKLLLSDSGFYLCAWSVIRGRYEQYFGPGTRLTVT.

The sample holds one count of this clone. This chain connects TRBV13 to TRBJ2-1; no definite D call. CDR1 PRHDT and CDR2 FYEKMQ come from the germline V gene (reference sequence). The CDR3 spans 12 residues. The ends were cut back, 3 bases at V and 8 bases at J, with 8 bases in the middle. The CDR3 region has the DNA TGTGCCAGCAGCTTCCGGTTGTATGAGCAGTTCTTC. Its translation is CASSFRLYEQFF.

The CDR3 sequence is CASSYAGNQPQHF. The CDR3 coding sequence is TGTGCCAGCAGTTACGCAGGGAATCAGCCCCAGCATTTT. The chain joins TRBV6-5 to TRBJ1-5; D might be TRBD1 (5 bases). Trimming removed 2 bases at V and 4 bases at J, with 6 bases between. The CDR3 has 13 amino acids. CDR1 is MNHEY and CDR2 is SVGAGI in the germline V gene.

The J gene is TRBJ2-7, the V gene TRBV5-6; D is perhaps TRBD1 (5 bases). V was trimmed by 1 base and J by 2 bases, leaving 10 bases between them. Germline CDR1 is SGHDT and CDR2 is YYEEEE. This CDR3 has 14 residues. In DNA, the CDR3 is TGTGCCAGCAGCTTGTGGGGCGATACCTACGAGCAGTACTTC. Its translation is CASSLWGDTYEQYF. The whole variable domain, filled in from reference TRBV5-6 and TRBJ2-7, reads DAGVTQSPTHLIKTRGQQVTLRCSPKSGHDTVSWYQQALGQGPQFIFQYYEEEERQRGNFPDRFSGHQFPNYSSELNVNALLLGDSALYLCASSLWGDTYEQYFGPGTRLTVT.

The rearrangement joins TRBV11-3 to TRBJ2-1; 7 nucleotides align to TRBD2. The CDR3 runs to 14 residues. CDR1 and CDR2 from the germline V gene are SGHNT and YENEEA. J gave up 6 bases and V 0 bases, and 2 bases lay outside the gene matches. The CDR3 reads CASSLDPSGNEQFF. DNA of the CDR3: TGTGCCAGCAGCTTAGATCCTAGCGGCAATGAGCAGTTCTTC.

The chain employs TRBV5-6 and TRBJ2-2; D uncertain. Germline values: CDR1 SGHDT, CDR2 YYEEEE. CDR3 size: 14 residues. The ends were cut back, 2 bases at V and 4 bases at J, with 9 bases in the middle. CDR3 in amino acids: CASSFRPTTGELFF. The CDR3 DNA follows: TGTGCCAGCAGCTTCCGCCCTACCACCGGGGAGCTGTTTTTT.

The chain joins TRBV4-1 to TRBJ2-1; D unresolved. CDR1 MGHRA and CDR2 YSYEKL come from the germline V gene. V was pared by 3 bases and J by 5 bases, with 17 bases between. The CDR3 sequence is 16 residues long. This chain's CDR3 is CASSQSGQVHHNEQFF. The CDR3 DNA reads as TGCGCCAGCAGCCAGTCCGGGCAGGTTCACCACAATGAGCAGTTCTTC.

V and J are TRBV27 and TRBJ2-3; TRBD2 matches 7 bases. Germline V CDR1 and CDR2: MNHEY, SMNVEV (reference sequence). J lost 4 bases, V lost 5 bases, and 3 bases had no gene match. There are 13 residues in the CDR3. The CDR3 DNA reads TGTGCCAGCAGTGGACTAGTTCCAGATACGCAGTATTTT. It is translated as CASSGLVPDTQYF.

This sequence joins TRBV11-2 and TRBJ2-2, with 12 bases identical to TRBD2. Trimming at V came to 1 base and at J to 5 bases, leaving 5 bases not matched to a gene. The V gene's germline CDR1 is SGHAT and CDR2 FQNNGV. The length of the CDR3 is 17 residues. Here the CDR3 reads CASSLGTSGIGTGELFF. In DNA form, the CDR3 reads TGTGCCAGCAGCTTAGGGACTAGCGGGATCGGGACCGGGGAGCTGTTTTTT.

The chain recombines TRBV11-2 with TRBJ1-2; D uncertain. The CDR3 has 12 residues. Trimming took 5 bases from V and 5 from J, leaving 9 bases between them. Germline loops: CDR1 SGHAT, CDR2 FQNNGV. The CDR3 nucleotides are TGTGCCAGCAGCCCTGGTGGTTATGGCTACACCTTC. Protein sequence: CASSPGGYGYTF.

CDR3 coding DNA: TGTGCCAGCACCGACTCAGGTGGAAATGAGCAGTTCTTC. This translates into CASTDSGGNEQFF. The chain is built from TRBV6-5 and TRBJ2-1, with unresolved D. CDR3 size: 13 residues. Germline CDR1 is MNHEY and CDR2 is SVGAGI. V was trimmed by 7 bases and J by 7 bases, leaving 14 bases between them.

The V call is TRBV6-1, the J call TRBJ1-1; the D gene is possibly TRBD1 (6 bases). This CDR3 is built from 15 residues. Trimming cost V 7 bases and J 4 bases, with 19 bases left between them. In germline, CDR1 is MNHNS, CDR2 SASEGT. CDR3 nucleotides: TGTGCCAGCACCCAATGGGGGCTGGGAAGCACTGAAGCTTTCTTT. As protein: CASTQWGLGSTEAFF.

The gene calls are TRBV6-5 and TRBJ2-1; tentative D call: TRBD1 (6 bases). The CDR3 runs 13 residues. V was cut by 6 bases and J by 8 bases, with 14 bases left in between. CDR1 is MNHEY, CDR2 SVGAGI, per germline. DNA of the CDR3: TGTGCCAGCAGCTCTACAGGGAGCGATGAGCAGTTCTTC. The encoded protein is CASSSTGSDEQFF.

V and J are TRBV13 and TRBJ2-1, with TRBD1 matching over 12 bases. This CDR3 is 16 amino acids long. Unmatched junction bases numbered 8, after V lost 5 bases and J lost 6 bases. Germline V gives CDR1 PRHDT, CDR2 FYEKMQ (reference sequence). The CDR3 loop is CASSPGTGGLLNEQFF. Written as DNA, the CDR3 is TGTGCCAGCAGCCCGGGGACAGGGGGCCTTCTCAATGAGCAGTTCTTC.

The chain links TRBV2 to TRBJ2-1; 8 bases align to TRBD2. The length of the CDR3 is 15 residues. The V gene's germline CDR1 is SNHLY and CDR2 FYNNEI. With V trimmed by 3 bases and J by 2 bases, 3 bases remained unmatched. Written as DNA, the CDR3 is TGTGCCAGCAGTGACGCTAGCGGGCCCTACAATGAGCAGTTCTTC. Amino acids: CASSDASGPYNEQFF.

The J gene is TRBJ2-7, the V gene TRBV9, with TRBD1 matching 7 bases. This CDR3 comprises 13 residues. CDR1 and CDR2 from the germline V gene are SGDLS and YYNGEE. Losses at the gene ends were 5 bases for V and 4 bases for J; bases not matched to a gene: 6. The DNA of the CDR3 is TGTGCCAGCAGTACAGGGGATGGGTACGAGCAGTACTTC. This encodes CASSTGDGYEQYF.

V usage is TRBV28 and J usage is TRBJ2-7; the D is unclear. The CDR3 is made up of 8 amino acids. Germline V gene sequence: CDR1 MDHEN, CDR2 SYDVKM. V shed 10 bases and J shed 11 bases, with 9 bases lying between them. CDR3 sequence (DNA): TGTGCCAAAAGCATAAAGTACTTC. Protein: CAKSIKYF.

In nucleotides, the CDR3 is TGTGCCAGCAGCGTAGCAGGGGACTATGGCTACACCTTC. Translating it yields CASSVAGDYGYTF. The chain recombines TRBV9 with TRBJ1-2, with a tentative D call TRBD1 (6 bases). The CDR3 spans 13 residues. Germline-derived CDR1 and CDR2 are SGDLS and YYNGEE. V lost 0 bases and J 3 bases, leaving 6 bases between the germline ends. Together with reference TRBV9 and TRBJ1-2, the CDR3 gives the full variable domain: DSGVTQTPKHLITATGQRVTLRCSPRSGDLSVYWYQQSLDQGLQFLIQYYNGEERAKGNILERFSAQQFPDLHSELNLSSLELGDSALYFCASSVAGDYGYTFGSGTRLTVV.

The chain uses TRBV28 and TRBJ2-7; unclear D gene. Between the trimmed V and J ends, which lost 5 bases and 3 bases, there was a span of 17 bases. The CDR3 is 15 residues long. Germline values: CDR1 MDHEN, CDR2 SYDVKM. CDR3 DNA sequence: TGTGCCAGCAGTCTCCCGTTGGGCGCCGGCTACGAGCAGTACTTC. Amino acids: CASSLPLGAGYEQYF.

As for this clone: The junction differs from germline at one of its ends, possibly a read error. V gene TRBV7-2 combines with J gene TRBJ2-2; weak D call: TRBD1 (6 bases). There are 14 residues in the CDR3. CDR1 is SGHTA and CDR2 is FQGNSA in the germline V gene. The chain's CDR3 is CASSPDRNPGELFF. The CDR3 coding sequence is TGTGCCAGCAGCCCCGACAGGAACCCCGGGGAGCTGTTTTTT.

This chain connects TRBV14 to TRBJ2-2; no firm D call. V lost 5 bases to trimming and J lost 0 bases, with 7 bases between them. The germline V gene encodes CDR1 SGHDN and CDR2 FVKESK. The CDR3 runs 14 residues. The CDR3 nucleotides are TGTGCCAGCAGCACCCTCCCGAACACCGGGGAGCTGTTTTTT. Translating it yields CASSTLPNTGELFF.